These T cell receptor beta chains were read from a single sample in a study of control samples from healthy donors and cancer patients. The protocol was immunoSEQ multiplex PCR, while the TCRdb copy is restricted to in-frame clones and leaves out a portion. The data contain approximately 150,000 clones, about 90% of them singletons. The material sequenced was blood. All receptors derive from a young man in good health. CDR3s include the opening cysteine and the closing phenylalanine or tryptophan. Each record gives: J gene, CDR3 length, V gene, D gene, clone size, CDR3 DNA, CDR3 protein. The D gene is left open where the match is weak. The listing skips clone size in some rows; elsewhere it reads once, few, many or a size class.

>TRBJ1-1|17|TRBV7-9|TRBD1|NA
TGTGCCAGCAGCCCGGTGCCGGGACAGGGGTCCTCCACTGAAGCTTTCTTT
CASSPVPGQGSSTEAFF
>TRBJ2-1|17|TRBV12-5|TRBD2|NA
TGTGCTAGTGGTTTATATCGGGGGGGCGCTGACTACAATGAGCAGTTCTTC
CASGLYRGGADYNEQFF
>TRBJ1-5|16|TRBV18|NA|NA
TGTGCCAGCTCACCGTCGAGTGAGAATAGCAATCAGCCCCAGCATTTT
CASSPSSENSNQPQHF
>TRBJ2-7|17|TRBV13|NA|NA
TGTGCCAGCAGTTGGACCCTCCTGGGGGCCCCCTCCTACGAGCAGTACTTC
CASSWTLLGAPSYEQYF
>TRBJ1-1|15|TRBV16|NA|NA
TGTGCCAGCAGCCAATCAGCCAGGGGCAGGACTGAAGCTTTCTTT
CASSQSARGRTEAFF
>TRBJ2-6|19|TRBV4-2|TRBD2|NA
TGTGCCAGCAGCCAAGGTCTAGCGGGGACGGCTTGGCGGGCCAACGTCCTGACTTTC
CASSQGLAGTAWRANVLTF
>TRBJ1-5|16|TRBV4-1|NA|NA
TGCGCCAGCAGACCCGGGACAATTTATGGCAATCAGCCCCAGCATTTT
CASRPGTIYGNQPQHF
>TRBJ2-6|18|TRBV10-2|TRBD1|NA
TGCGCCAGCAGTGACCGGGACAGGGTAAGCTCTGGGGCCAACGTCCTGACTTTC
CASSDRDRVSSGANVLTF
>TRBJ2-1|13|TRBV20-1|NA|NA
TGCAGTGCTAGTTACCGTGCCTACAATGAGCAGTTCTTC
CSASYRAYNEQFF
>TRBJ2-7|13|TRBV7-8|NA|few
TGTGCCAGCAGCTCCCGGACAGTGAACGAGCAGTACTTC
CASSSRTVNEQYF
>TRBJ1-6|15|TRBV6-5|NA|NA
TGTGCCAGCAGCCAACAGGAGACTAATAATTCACCCCTCCACTTT
CASSQQETNNSPLHF
>TRBJ1-5|13|TRBV6-5|NA|NA
TGTGCCAGCAAGGCCAGCCGGGGGCAGCCCCAGCATTTT
CASKASRGQPQHF
>TRBJ1-4|13|TRBV18|NA|NA
TGTGCCAGCTCACCATCCCGGGTCGAGAGACTGTTTTTT
CASSPSRVERLFF
>TRBJ2-7|16|TRBV7-6|NA|NA
TGTGCCAGCAGCTTAACCGCAGGTCCGAGCTCCTACGAGCAGTACTTC
CASSLTAGPSSYEQYF
>TRBJ1-2|15|TRBV19|NA|few
TGTGCCAGTAGTGGGGACGGCGCCTTTAACTATGGCTACACCTTC
CASSGDGAFNYGYTF